The TCR beta chain described here comes from a study of T cell repertoires in cytomegalovirus infection. Study background: Shared public TCR beta signatures pointed to both CMV infection and a matching HLA type. Findings and limits, study-wide: Dominating the ex vivo response were HLA-C-restricted CMV-specific TCR beta clonotypes. Cumulative frequency of public TCR beta families picked out carriers of CMV plus the relevant HLA.

TCRdb processed the reads anew with MiXCR; each CDR3 protein has one entry. The data contain about 440,000 distinct CDR3 sequences, 30% to 40% of them singletons. This clonotype turned up a few times. What it binds is unknown. The CDR3 loop spans 13 amino acids. The V end lost 1 base, the J end lost 5 bases, and 8 bases lay between the germline ends. CDR1 and CDR2 from the germline V gene are SQVTM and ANQGSEA. The clonotype was recovered from a human donor in good health (CMV status not recorded). Some clones in this sample may be carry-over from other donors' samples. V gene TRBV29-1 combines with J gene TRBJ1-4, with unresolved D. The sample comprised PBMCs. The CDR3 nucleotides are TGCAGCGTTGAAGGTGGCGGAAATGAAAAACTGTTTTTT. Amino acids: CSVEGGGNEKLFF.